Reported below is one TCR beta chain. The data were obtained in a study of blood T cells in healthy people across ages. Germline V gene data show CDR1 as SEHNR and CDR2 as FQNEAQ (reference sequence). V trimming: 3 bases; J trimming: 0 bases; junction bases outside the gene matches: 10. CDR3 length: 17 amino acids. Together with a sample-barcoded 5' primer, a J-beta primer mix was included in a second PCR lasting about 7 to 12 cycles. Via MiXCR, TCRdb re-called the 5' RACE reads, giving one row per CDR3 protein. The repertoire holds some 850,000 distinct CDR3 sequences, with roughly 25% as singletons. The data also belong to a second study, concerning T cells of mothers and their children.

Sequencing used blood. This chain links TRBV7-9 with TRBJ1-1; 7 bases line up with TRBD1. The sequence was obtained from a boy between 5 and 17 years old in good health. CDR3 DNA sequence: TGTGCCAGCAGCTTTGGACAGGCAATAAGACTGAACACTGAAGCTTTCTTT. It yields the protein CASSFGQAIRLNTEAFF. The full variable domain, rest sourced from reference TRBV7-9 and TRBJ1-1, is DTGVSQNPRHKITKRGQNVTFRCDPISEHNRLYWYRQTLGQGPEFLTYFQNEAQLEKSRLLSDRFSAERPKGSFSTLEIQRTEQGDSAMYLCASSFGQAIRLNTEAFFGQGTRLTVV.